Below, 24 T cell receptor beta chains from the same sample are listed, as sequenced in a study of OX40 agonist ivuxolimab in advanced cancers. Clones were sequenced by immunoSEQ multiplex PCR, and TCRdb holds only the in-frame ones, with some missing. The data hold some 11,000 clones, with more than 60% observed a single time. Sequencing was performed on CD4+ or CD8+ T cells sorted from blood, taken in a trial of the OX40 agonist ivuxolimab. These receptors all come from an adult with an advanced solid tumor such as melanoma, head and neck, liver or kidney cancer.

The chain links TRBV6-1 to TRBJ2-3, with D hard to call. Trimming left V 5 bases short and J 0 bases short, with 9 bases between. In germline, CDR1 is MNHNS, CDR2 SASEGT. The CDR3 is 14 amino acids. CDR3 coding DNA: TGTGCCAGCAGTAGGACGGCTAGCACAGATACGCAGTATTTT. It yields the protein CASSRTASTDTQYF.

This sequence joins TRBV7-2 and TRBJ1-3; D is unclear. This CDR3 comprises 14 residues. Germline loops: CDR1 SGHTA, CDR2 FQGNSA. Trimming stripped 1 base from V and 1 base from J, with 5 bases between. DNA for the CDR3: TGTGCCAGCAGCTTAGACTTTTCTGGAAACACCATATATTTT. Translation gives CASSLDFSGNTIYF. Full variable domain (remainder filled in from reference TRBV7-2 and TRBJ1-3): GAGVSQSPSNKVTEKGKDVELRCDPISGHTALYWYRQSLGQGLEFLIYFQGNSAPDKSGLPSDRFSAERTGGSVSTLTIQRTQQEDSAVYLCASSLDFSGNTIYFGEGSWLTVV.

CDR3 nucleotides: TGTGCCAGCAGCTGGCAAGGACTGGAGTTCGCCTACAATGAGCAGTTCTTC. Protein: CASSWQGLEFAYNEQFF. The J gene is TRBJ2-1, the V gene TRBV11-3, with D possibly matching TRBD2 (5 bases). Deletions cut 4 bases from V and 2 bases from J, with 18 bases between. Germline-derived CDR1 and CDR2 are SGHNT and YENEEA. This CDR3 spans 17 amino acids.

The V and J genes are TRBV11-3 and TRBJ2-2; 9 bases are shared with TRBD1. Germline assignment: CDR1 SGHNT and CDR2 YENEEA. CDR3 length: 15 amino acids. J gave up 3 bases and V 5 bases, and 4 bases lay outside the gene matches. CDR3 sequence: CASSAWDRDTGELFF. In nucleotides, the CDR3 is TGTGCCAGCAGCGCCTGGGACAGGGACACCGGGGAGCTGTTTTTT. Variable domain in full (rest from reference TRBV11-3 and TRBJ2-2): EAGVVQSPRYKIIEKKQPVAFWCNPISGHNTLYWYLQNLGQGPELLIRYENEEAVDDSQLPKDRFSAERLKGVDSTLKIQPAELGDSAVYLCASSAWDRDTGELFFGEGSRLTVL.

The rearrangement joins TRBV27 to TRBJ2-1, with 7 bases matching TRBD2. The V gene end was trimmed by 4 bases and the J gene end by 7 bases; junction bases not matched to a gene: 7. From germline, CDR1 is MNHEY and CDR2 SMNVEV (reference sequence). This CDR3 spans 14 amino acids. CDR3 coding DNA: TGTGCCAGCAGTTGGGCGGGGGTGAGGAATGAGCAGTTCTTC. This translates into CASSWAGVRNEQFF.

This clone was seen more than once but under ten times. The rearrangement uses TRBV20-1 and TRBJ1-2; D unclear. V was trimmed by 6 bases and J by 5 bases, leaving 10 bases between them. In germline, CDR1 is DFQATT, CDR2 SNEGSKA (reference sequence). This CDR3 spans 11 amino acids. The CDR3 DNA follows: TGCAGTGCAGCAGGAGGTTATGGCTACACCTTC. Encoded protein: CSAAGGYGYTF.

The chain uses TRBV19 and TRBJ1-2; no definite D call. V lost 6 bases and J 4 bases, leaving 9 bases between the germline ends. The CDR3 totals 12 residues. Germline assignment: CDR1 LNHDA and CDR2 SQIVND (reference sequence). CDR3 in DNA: TGTGCCAGTAGCCCCGGGGTCTATGGCTACACCTTC. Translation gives CASSPGVYGYTF.

The CDR3 nucleotides read TGTGCCAGCAGCTTCAAGGGGTATGGGCAGGGGGCGGATGGCTACACCTTC. This sequence encodes CASSFKGYGQGADGYTF. The V and J genes are TRBV5-5 and TRBJ1-2, with 8 bases lining up with TRBD1. Trimming removed 2 bases from V and 6 bases from J; junction bases left unmatched: 15. In germline, CDR1 is SGHKS, CDR2 YYEKEE (reference sequence). The CDR3 is 17 residues long.

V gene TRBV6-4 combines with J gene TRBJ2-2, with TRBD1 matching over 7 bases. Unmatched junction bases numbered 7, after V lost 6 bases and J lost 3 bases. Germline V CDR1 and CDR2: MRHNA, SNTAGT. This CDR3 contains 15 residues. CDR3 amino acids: CASSPGTVDTGELFF. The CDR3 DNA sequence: TGTGCCAGCAGCCCCGGGACAGTCGACACCGGGGAGCTGTTTTTT.

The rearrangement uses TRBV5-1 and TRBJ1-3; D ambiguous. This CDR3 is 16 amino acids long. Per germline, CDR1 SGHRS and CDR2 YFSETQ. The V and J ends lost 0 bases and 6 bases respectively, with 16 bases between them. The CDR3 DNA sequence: TGCGCCAGCAGCTTGGGGCATCATAGGTTTTCAAACACCATATATTTT. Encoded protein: CASSLGHHRFSNTIYF.

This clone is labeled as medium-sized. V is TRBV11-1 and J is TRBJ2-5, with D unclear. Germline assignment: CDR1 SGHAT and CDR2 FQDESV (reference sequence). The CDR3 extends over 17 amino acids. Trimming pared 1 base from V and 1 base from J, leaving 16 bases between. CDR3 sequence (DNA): TGTGCCAGCAGCTTAGGACGTTCGATTCTTTCCCAAGAGACCCAGTACTTC. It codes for CASSLGRSILSQETQYF.

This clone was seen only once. For the CDR3, the DNA is TGTGCCAGCAGCCTTACAGGGGGAAGTACTGAAGCTTTCTTT. Protein product: CASSLTGGSTEAFF. V is TRBV14 and J is TRBJ1-1, with TRBD1 identical over 8 bases. CDR3 length equals 14 residues. Germline V gene data show CDR1 as SGHDN and CDR2 as FVKESK. The trim removed 4 bases at V and 5 bases at J, leaving 6 bases unmatched. Variable domain in full (rest from reference TRBV14 and TRBJ1-1): EAGVTQFPSHSVIEKGQTVTLRCDPISGHDNLYWYRRVMGKEIKFLLHFVKESKQDESGMPNNRFLAERTGGTYSTLKVQPAELEDSGVYFCASSLTGGSTEAFFGQGTRLTVV.

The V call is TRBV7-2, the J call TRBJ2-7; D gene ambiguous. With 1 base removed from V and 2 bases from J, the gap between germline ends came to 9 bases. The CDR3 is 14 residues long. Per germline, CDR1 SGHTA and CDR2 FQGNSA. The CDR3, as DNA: TGTGCCAGCAGCTTAGGGTCAAGCGCCTACGAGCAGTACTTC. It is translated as CASSLGSSAYEQYF.

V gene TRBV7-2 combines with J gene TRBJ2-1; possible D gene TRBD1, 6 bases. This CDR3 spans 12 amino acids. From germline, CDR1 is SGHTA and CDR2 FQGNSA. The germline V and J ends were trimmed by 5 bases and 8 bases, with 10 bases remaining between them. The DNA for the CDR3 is TGTGCCAGCAGCCCCAGGGGCTATGAGCAGTTCTTC. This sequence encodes CASSPRGYEQFF.

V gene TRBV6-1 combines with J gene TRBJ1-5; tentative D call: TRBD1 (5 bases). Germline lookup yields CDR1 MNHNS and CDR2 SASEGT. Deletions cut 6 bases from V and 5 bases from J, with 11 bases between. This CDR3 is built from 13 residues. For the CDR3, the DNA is TGTGCCAGCAGGGGGACGGTTGATCAGCCCCAGCATTTT. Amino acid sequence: CASRGTVDQPQHF.

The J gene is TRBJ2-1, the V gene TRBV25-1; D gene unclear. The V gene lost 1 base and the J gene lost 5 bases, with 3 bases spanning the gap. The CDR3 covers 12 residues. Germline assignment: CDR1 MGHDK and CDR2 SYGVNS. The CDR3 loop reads CASSEFDNEQFF. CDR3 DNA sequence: TGTGCCAGCAGTGAATTCGACAATGAGCAGTTCTTC.

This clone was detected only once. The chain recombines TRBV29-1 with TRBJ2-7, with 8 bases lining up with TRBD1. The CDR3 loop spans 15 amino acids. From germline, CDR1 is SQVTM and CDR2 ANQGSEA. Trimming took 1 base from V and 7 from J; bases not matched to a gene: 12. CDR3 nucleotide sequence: TGCAGCGTTGAAGTTTTGGACAGGGATAAGGGAGAGCAGTACTTC. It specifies CSVEVLDRDKGEQYF.

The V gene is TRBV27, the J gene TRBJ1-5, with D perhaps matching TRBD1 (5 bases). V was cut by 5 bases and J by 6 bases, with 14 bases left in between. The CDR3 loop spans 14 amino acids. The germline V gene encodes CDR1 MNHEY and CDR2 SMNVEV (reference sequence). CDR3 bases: TGTGCCAGCAGTCTAGCCCCAAGGGGTCAGCCCCAGCATTTT. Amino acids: CASSLAPRGQPQHF.

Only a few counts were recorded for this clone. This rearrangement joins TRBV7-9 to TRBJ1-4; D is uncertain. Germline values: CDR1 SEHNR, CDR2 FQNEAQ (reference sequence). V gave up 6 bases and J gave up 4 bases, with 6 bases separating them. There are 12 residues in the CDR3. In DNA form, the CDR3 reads TGTGCCAGCAGTTCTTATAATGAAAAACTGTTTTTT. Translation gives CASSSYNEKLFF.

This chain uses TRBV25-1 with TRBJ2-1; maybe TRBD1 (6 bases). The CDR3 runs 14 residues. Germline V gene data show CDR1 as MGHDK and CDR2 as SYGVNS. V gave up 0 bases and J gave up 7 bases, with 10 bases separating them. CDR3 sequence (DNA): TGTGCCAGCAGTGAATATTACAGGGATAATGAGCAGTTCTTC. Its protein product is CASSEYYRDNEQFF.

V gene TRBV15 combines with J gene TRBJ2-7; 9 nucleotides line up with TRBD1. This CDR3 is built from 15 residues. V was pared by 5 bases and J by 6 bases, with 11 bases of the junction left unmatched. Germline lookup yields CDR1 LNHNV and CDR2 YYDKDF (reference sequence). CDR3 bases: TGTGCCACCAGCGGTAGACAGGGGGGGTTGAGCGAGCAGTACTTC. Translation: CATSGRQGGLSEQYF.

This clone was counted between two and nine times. CDR3 nucleotides: TGTGCCAGCAGTGAAAATGGGGAAACGAGCGGCTACACCTTC. Protein: CASSENGETSGYTF. V usage is TRBV6-1 and J usage is TRBJ1-2; D uncertain. The V and J ends lost 2 bases and 8 bases respectively, with 15 bases between them. Looked up from germline, CDR1 is MNHNS and CDR2 is SASEGT. This CDR3 is 14 amino acids long.

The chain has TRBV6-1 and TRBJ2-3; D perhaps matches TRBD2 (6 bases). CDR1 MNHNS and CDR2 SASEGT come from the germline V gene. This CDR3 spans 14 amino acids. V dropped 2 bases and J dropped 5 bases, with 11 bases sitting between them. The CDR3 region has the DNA TGTGCCAGCAGTGAATCGGGGGACGGAGATACGCAGTATTTT. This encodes CASSESGDGDTQYF.

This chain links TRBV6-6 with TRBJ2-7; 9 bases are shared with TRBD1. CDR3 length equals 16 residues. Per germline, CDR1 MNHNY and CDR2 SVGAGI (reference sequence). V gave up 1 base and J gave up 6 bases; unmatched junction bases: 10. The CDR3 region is CASSYWLDRGSGEQYF. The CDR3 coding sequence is TGTGCCAGCAGTTACTGGCTGGACAGGGGTTCAGGCGAGCAGTACTTC.